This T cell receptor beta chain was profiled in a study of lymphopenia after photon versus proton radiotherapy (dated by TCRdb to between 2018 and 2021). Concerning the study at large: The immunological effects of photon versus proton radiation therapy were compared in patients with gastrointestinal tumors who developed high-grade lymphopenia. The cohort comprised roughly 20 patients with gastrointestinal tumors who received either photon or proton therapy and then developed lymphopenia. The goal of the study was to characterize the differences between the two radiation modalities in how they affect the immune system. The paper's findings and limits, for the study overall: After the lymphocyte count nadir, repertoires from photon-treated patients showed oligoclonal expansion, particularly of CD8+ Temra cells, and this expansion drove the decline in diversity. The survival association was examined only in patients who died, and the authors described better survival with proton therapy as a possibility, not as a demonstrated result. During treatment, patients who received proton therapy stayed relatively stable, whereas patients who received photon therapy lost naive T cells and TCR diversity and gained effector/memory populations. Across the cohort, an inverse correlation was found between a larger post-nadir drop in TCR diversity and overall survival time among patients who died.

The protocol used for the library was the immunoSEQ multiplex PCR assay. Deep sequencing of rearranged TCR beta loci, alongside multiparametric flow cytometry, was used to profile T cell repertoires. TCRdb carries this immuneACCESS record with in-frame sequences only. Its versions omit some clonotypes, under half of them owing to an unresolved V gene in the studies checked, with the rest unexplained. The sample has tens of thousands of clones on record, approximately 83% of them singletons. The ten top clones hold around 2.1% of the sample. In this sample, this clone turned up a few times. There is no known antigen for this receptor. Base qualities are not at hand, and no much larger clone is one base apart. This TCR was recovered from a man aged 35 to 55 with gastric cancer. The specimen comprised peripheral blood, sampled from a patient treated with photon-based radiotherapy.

The DNA reads TGTGCCAGCAGCGATCAGGGGGACTATGGCTACACCTTC. This yields the protein CASSDQGDYGYTF. Recombination linked TRBV7-9 to TRBJ1-2, with 7 bases matching TRBD1. Compared with germline, V lacks 5 bases and J lacks 3 bases; bases without a gene match: 3. Counted from cysteine to phenylalanine, this CDR3 has 13 amino acids. Just the 39-base CDR3 DNA is kept, in frame starting at base 1. In the germline V gene (reference sequence), CDR1 corresponds to SEHNR and CDR2 to FQNEAQ.